This note documents a single T cell receptor beta chain sequence. This clone was observed a handful of times. What this receptor recognizes is not known. Base qualities are missing; no much larger clone stands one base away. In the germline V gene, CDR1 corresponds to SNHLY and CDR2 to FYNNEI. Spanning cysteine to phenylalanine, the CDR3 consists of 12 amino acids. Only the CDR3 region is kept as DNA, spanning 36 bases read in frame from base 1. V gives up 6 bases and J gives up 2 bases, and the segment between their germline ends measures 4 bases. This sample is drawn from a study of beta chain features in type 1 diabetes (dated by TCRdb to 2017 to 2018). In terms of the full investigation: Mean age, gender distribution, total cell number and subset yield were not different between patients and healthy donors. A total of around 110,000,000 sorted cells were examined across all samples, and a strong correlation was observed between cell number per subset and RNA yield. In the study, recently diagnosed type 1 diabetes patients and matched healthy donors were compared on the TCRB repertoires of their sorted circulating CD4+ T cell subsets. Whereas all 30 or so donors provided naive and central memory subsets, regulatory and stem cell-like memory subsets were isolated from just 8 patients and about 8 healthy donors.

From each donor, a single peripheral blood sample of about 120 mL on average was drawn into heparinised tubes. Using a panel that included CD45RO, CCR7, CD25, CD127, CD95 and CD27, naive, central memory, regulatory and stem cell-like memory CD4+ T cells were sorted on a BD FACSAria II. All sorted populations exceeded 95% purity. PBMCs were isolated immediately by Lymphoprep density gradient centrifugation and stained directly without culture. To minimize batch effects, samples were stained and sorted in pairs, one healthy donor with one patient per experiment. All of the isolated RNA was reverse transcribed with the High Capacity cDNA Reverse Transcription Kit, so expressed TCRB transcripts were sequenced. Deep immunoSEQ sequencing was applied to naive, central memory and regulatory T cell samples, giving an average of approximately 3.8 million total reads per sample. Sorted cells were lysed in RLT buffer, and RNA was extracted using DNase-treated RNeasy Micro or Mini kits according to cell number. To prevent cross-contamination, each cell subset was processed individually, whereas patient and healthy donor samples were processed jointly. The immunoSEQ multiplex PCR was used to amplify TCRB sequences from cDNA, yielding 87-bp fragments that span the CDR3 region. Amplicons were sequenced on the Illumina HiSeq platform. As for the original processing: Synthetic template baselines were used to correct PCR bias computationally, reads within Hamming distance 2 were collapsed, and singletons that could not be merged were discarded. Reads were aligned against IMGT to assign V, D and J genes, CDR3 length and insertions or deletions at six rearrangement sites. Within each subset, clonotype counts were normalized to the number of sorted cells before true diversity and Gini coefficients were calculated with the tcR R package. Repertoire sharing was quantified using the overlap coefficient calculated on TCRB nucleotide sequences. Out-of-frame TCRB sequences from naive cells were analyzed as a proxy for the pre-selection repertoire. Sourced from immuneACCESS, this table was stored by TCRdb with only in-frame sequences that have V and J called. A share of the clones is absent; for the studies checked, an unresolved V gene accounts for under half, and the remainder has no known explanation. That table gives V, J and clone size, and the DNA gave D and trimming. The sample includes around 710,000 clones, with roughly 12% observed a single time. The top ten constitute more than 0.095% of the sample.

The study at large found these results: Naive, central memory and regulatory TCRB repertoires appeared to be more alike among patients than among healthy donors. Because cDNA rather than genomic DNA was sequenced, highly expressing activated cells could have been over-represented, although no difference in activation and CD3 levels was found between groups. Shorter templates might be favored by PCR, yet because patient and control samples were amplified and corrected together, any such skew would affect both groups equally. Type 1 diabetes patients showed a moderate but significant shortening of TCRB CDR3 length in all four CD4+ subsets. Because the HLA sub-analyses included only small numbers of individuals, any influence of HLA type on TCRB rearrangement was left unresolved. At VDJ recombination sites, type 1 diabetes patients had fewer insertions and more deleted nucleotides, which implies abnormalities in thymic rearrangement.

This TCR was sampled from a man aged 25 to 45 with type 1 diabetes. The chain uses TRBV2 and TRBJ2-2; no D segment can be confidently identified. The specimen sequenced was naive CD4+ T cells from blood. The meaning of the sample's cell subset or site label: true naive CD4+ T cells. The nucleotide sequence reads as follows: TGTGCCAGCAGCCCAAACACCGGGGAGCTGTTTTTT. It translates as CASSPNTGELFF.